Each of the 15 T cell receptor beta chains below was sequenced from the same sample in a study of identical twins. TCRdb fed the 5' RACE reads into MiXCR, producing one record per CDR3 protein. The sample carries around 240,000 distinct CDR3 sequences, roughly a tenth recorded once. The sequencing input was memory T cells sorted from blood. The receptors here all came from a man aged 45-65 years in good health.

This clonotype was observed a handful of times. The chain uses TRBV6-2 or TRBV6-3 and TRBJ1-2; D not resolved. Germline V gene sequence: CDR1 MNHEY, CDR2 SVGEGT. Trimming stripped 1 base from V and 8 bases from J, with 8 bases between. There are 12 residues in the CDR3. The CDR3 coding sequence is TGTGCCAGCAGTTACTACCAAGTCGGCTACACCTTC. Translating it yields CASSYYQVGYTF.

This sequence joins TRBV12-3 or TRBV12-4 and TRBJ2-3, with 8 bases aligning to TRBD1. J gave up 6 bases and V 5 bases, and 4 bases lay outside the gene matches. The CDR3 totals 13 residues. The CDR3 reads CASSGQGGDTQYF. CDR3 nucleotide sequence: TGTGCCAGCAGTGGACAGGGTGGGGATACGCAGTATTTT.

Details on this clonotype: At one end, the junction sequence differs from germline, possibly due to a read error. The CDR3 DNA follows: TGTGCCATCTCACCCAAACGAACCTCCTACGAGCAGTACTTC. It is translated as CAISPKRTSYEQYF. This chain links TRBV18 with TRBJ2-7; D uncertain. Germline values: CDR1 KGHSH, CDR2 LQKENI. The CDR3 is 14 residues long.

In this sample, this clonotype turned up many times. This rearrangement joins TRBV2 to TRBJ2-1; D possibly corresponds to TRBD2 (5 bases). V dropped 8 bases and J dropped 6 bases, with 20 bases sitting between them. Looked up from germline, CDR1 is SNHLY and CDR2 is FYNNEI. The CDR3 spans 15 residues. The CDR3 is CASLASGIRLNEQFF. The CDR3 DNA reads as TGTGCCAGCTTGGCCTCCGGGATTAGACTCAATGAGCAGTTCTTC.

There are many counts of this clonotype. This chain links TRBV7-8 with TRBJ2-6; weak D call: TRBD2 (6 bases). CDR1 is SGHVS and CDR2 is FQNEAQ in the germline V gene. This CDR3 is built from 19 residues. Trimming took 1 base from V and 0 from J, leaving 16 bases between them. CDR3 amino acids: CASSLVRREWRSGANVLTF. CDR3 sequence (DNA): TGTGCCAGCAGCTTAGTGAGACGGGAGTGGCGCTCTGGGGCCAACGTCCTGACTTTC.

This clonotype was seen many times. This CDR3 is CASSLAPGQGGSYEQYF. The DNA for the CDR3 is TGTGCCAGCAGCTTAGCCCCGGGACAGGGGGGCTCCTACGAGCAGTACTTC. The chain uses TRBV7-8 and TRBJ2-7; TRBD1 agrees at 11 bases. Germline V gene sequence: CDR1 SGHVS, CDR2 FQNEAQ. V was clipped by 0 bases and J by 0 bases; unmatched bases: 4. The CDR3 is 17 residues long.

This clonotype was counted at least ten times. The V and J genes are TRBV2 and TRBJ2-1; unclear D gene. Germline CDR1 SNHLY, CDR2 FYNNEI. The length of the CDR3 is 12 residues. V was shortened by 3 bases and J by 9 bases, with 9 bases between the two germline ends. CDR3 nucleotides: TGTGCCAGCAGTGATTTGGGCACTGAGCAGTTCTTC. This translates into CASSDLGTEQFF.

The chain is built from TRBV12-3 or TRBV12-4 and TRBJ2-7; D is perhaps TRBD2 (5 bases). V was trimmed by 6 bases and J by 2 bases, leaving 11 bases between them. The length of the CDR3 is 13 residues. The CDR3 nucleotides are TGTGCCAGCAGCTCGTTACTAGCCTACGAGCAGTACTTC. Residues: CASSSLLAYEQYF.

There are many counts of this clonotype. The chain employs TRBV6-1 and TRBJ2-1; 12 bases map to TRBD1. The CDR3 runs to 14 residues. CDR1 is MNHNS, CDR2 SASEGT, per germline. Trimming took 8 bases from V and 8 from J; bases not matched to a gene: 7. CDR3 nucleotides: TGTGCCAGCCGGGGACAGGGGGCATCCCATGAGCAGTTCTTC. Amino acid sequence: CASRGQGASHEQFF.

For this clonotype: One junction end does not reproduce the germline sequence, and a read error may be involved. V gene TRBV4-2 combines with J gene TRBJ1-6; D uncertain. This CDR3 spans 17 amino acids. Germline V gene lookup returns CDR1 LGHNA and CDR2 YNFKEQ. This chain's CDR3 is CASRQDYPRSDNSPLHF. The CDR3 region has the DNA TGTGCCAGCAGACAAGATTACCCCAGATCGGATAATTCACCCCTCCACTTT.

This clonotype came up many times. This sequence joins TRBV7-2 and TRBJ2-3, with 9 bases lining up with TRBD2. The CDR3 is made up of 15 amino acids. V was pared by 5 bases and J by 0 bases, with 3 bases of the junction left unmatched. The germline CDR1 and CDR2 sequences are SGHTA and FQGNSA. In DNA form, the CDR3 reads TGTGCCAGCAGCAATAGCGGGGGAAGCACAGATACGCAGTATTTT. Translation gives CASSNSGGSTDTQYF.

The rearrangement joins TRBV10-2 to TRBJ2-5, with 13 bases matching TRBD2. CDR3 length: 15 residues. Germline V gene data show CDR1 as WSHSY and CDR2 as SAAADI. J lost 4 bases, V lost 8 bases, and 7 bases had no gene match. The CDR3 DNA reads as TGCGCCAGCGGACTAGCGGGAGTGGGGGGAGAGACCCAGTACTTC. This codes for CASGLAGVGGETQYF.

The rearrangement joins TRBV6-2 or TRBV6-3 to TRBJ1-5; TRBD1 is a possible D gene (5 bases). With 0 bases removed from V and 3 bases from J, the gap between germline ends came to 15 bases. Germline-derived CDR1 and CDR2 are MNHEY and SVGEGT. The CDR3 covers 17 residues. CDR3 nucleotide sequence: TGTGCCAGCAGTTACTCGAGAGGGGTAGGTGACAATCAGCCCCAGCATTTT. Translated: CASSYSRGVGDNQPQHF.

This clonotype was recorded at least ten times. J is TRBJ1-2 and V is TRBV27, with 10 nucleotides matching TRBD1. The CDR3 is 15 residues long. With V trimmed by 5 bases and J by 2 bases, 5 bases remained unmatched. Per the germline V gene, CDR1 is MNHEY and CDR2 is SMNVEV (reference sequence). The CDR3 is CASSPGQGGNYGYTF. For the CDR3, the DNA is TGTGCCAGCAGTCCAGGACAGGGGGGAAACTATGGCTACACCTTC.

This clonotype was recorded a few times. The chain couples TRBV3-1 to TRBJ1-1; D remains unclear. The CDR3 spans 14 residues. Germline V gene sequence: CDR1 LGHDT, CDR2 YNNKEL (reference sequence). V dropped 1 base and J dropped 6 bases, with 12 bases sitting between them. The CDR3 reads CASSQGGRAAEAFF. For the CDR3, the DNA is TGTGCCAGCAGCCAAGGTGGGAGGGCCGCTGAAGCTTTCTTT. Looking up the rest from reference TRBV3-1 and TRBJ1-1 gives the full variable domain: DTAVSQTPKYLVTQMGNDKSIKCEQNLGHDTMYWYKQDSKKFLKIMFSYNNKELIINETVPNRFSPKSPDKAHLNLHINSLELGDSAVYFCASSQGGRAAEAFFGQGTRLTVV.